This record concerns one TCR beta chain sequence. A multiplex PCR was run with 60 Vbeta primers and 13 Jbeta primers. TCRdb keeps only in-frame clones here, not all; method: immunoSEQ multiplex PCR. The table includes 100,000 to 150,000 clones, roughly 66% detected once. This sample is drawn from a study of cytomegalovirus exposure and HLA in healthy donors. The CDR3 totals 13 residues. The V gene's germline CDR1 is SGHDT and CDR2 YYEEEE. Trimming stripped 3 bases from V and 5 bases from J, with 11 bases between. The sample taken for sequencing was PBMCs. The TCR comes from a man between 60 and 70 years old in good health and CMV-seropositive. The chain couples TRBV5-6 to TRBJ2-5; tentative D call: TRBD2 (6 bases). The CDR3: CASSWGSGETQYF. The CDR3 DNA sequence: TGTGCCAGCAGCTGGGGCAGCGGGGAGACCCAGTACTTC.